This TCR beta chain was retrieved from a study of cytomegalovirus exposure and HLA in healthy donors. V lost 0 bases, J lost 10 bases, and 17 bases lay in between. The CDR3 extends over 16 amino acids. Per germline, CDR1 SGHRS and CDR2 YFSETQ. To note about this clone: Its cognate antigen is unknown.

Study results and limitations: It is likely that the observed cluster of highly shared sequence variants was a sequencing artifact.

The PCR contained 60 Vbeta and 13 Jbeta primers. Profiling relied on immunoSEQ multiplex PCR, and the TCRdb table lists in-frame clones only, not all of them. Of 150,000 to 200,000 clones in the sample, around 68% were seen once. Sample: PBMCs. The source of this sequence is a man aged 45-65 years in good health and CMV-seronegative. The chain is built from TRBV5-1 and TRBJ1-6; perhaps TRBD1 as D (5 bases). CDR3 DNA sequence: TGCGCCAGCAGCTTGGCCAGGGCAGTTCAGGGATCACCCCTCCACTTT. It codes for CASSLARAVQGSPLHF.